The source of this T cell receptor beta chain is a study of blood T cell repertoires in COVID-19. Study-level information: PBMCs, B-cell-depleted T cells, or T cells were the source of the cDNA or gDNA that made up the material.

Sequencing was performed with immunoSEQ multiplex PCR; in TCRdb, only in-frame clones are kept and a portion is missing. The sample lists roughly 200,000 clones; 75% to 90% were seen once. This CDR3 contains 14 residues. CDR1 is LNHDA, CDR2 SQIVND, per germline (reference sequence). The V end lost 0 bases, the J end lost 6 bases, and 11 bases lay between the germline ends. The sample was peripheral blood. The chain uses TRBV19 and TRBJ1-1; D unclear. The sequence came from a woman in her sixties with acute or convalescent COVID-19. CDR3 bases: TGTGCCAGTAGTATAGATCTAACCCGGGCTGAAGCTTTCTTT. Its translation is CASSIDLTRAEAFF.